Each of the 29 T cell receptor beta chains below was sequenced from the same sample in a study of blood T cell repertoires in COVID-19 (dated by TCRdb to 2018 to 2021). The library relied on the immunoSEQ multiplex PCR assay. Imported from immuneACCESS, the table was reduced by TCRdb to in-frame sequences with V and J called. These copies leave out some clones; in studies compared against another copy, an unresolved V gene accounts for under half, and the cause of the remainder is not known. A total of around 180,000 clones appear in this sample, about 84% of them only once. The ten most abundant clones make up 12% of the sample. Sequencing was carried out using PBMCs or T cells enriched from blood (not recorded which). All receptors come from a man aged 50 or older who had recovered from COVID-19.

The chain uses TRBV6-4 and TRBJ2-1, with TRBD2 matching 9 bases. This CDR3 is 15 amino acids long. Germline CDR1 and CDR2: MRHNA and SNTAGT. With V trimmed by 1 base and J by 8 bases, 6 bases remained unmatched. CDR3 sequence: CASSDWAGGLDEQFF. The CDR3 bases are TGTGCCAGCAGTGACTGGGCGGGGGGGCTTGATGAGCAGTTCTTC.

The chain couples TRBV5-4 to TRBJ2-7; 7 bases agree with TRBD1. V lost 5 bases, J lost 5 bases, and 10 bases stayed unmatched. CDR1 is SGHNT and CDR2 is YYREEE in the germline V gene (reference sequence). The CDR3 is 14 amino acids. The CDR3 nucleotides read TGTGCCAGCAGGGAGCTAGGGGGCCCCAACGAGCAGTACTTC. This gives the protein CASRELGGPNEQYF.

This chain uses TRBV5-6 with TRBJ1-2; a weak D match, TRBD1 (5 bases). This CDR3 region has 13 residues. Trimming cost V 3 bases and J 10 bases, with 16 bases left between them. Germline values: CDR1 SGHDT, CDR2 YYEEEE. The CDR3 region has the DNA TGTGCCAGCAGCTCGGGACGCGGGACTATCTACACCTTC. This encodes CASSSGRGTIYTF. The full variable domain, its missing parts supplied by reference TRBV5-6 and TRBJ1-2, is DAGVTQSPTHLIKTRGQQVTLRCSPKSGHDTVSWYQQALGQGPQFIFQYYEEEERQRGNFPDRFSGHQFPNYSSELNVNALLLGDSALYLCASSSGRGTIYTFGSGTRLTVV.

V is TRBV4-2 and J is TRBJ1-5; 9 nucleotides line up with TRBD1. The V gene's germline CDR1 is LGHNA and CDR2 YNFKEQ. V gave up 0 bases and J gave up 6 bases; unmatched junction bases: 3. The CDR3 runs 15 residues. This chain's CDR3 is CASSQDWGQGQPQHF. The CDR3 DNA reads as TGTGCCAGCAGCCAAGATTGGGGACAGGGTCAGCCCCAGCATTTT.

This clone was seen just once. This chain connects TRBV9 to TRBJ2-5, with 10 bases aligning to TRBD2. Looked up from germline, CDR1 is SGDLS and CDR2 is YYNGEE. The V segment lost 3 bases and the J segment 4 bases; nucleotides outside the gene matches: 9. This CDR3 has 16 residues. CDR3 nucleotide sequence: TGTGCCAGCAGCGGGGGAGCGGGGGGGACGCGAGAGACCCAGTACTTC. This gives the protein CASSGGAGGTRETQYF.

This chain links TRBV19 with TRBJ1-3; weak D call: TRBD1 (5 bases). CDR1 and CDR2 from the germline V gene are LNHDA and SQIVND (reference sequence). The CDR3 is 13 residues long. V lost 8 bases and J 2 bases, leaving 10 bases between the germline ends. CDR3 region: CASWGGAGNTIYF. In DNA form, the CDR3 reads TGTGCCAGTTGGGGGGGAGCTGGAAACACCATATATTTT.

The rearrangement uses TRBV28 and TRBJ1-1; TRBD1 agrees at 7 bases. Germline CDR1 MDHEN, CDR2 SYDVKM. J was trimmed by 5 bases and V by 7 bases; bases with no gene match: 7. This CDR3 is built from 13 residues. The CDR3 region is CASTRQGRTEAFF. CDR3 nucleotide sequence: TGTGCCAGCACACGACAGGGTCGGACTGAAGCTTTCTTT.

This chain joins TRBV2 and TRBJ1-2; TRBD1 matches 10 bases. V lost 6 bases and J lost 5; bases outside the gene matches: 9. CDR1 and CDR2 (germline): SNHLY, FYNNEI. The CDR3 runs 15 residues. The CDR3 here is CASSRGQGVGYGYTF. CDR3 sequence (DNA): TGTGCCAGCAGCCGTGGACAGGGGGTGGGTTATGGCTACACCTTC.

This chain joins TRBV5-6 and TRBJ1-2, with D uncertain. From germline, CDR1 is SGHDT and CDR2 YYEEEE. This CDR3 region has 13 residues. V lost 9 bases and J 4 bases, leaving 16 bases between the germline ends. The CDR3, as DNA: TGTGCCACCCACGGTCGGGGTGCCTATGGCTACACCTTC. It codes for CATHGRGAYGYTF.

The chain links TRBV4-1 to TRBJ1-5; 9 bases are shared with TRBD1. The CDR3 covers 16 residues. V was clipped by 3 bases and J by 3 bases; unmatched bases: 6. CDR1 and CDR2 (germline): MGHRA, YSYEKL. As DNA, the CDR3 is TGCGCCAGCAGCCATTCACAGGGGGCCTTCAATCAGCCCCAGCATTTT. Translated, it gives CASSHSQGAFNQPQHF.

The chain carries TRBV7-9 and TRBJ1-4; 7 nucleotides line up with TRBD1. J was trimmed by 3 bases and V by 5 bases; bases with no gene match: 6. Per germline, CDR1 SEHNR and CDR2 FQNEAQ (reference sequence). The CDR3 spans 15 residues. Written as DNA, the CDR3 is TGTGCCAGCAGCGGGAACAGGGGTTCTAATGAAAAACTGTTTTTT. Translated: CASSGNRGSNEKLFF.

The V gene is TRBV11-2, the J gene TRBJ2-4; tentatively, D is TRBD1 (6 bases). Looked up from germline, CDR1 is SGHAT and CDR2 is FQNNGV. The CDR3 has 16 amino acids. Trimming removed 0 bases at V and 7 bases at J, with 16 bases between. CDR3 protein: CASSLDIDRPRNIQYF. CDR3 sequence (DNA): TGTGCCAGCAGCTTAGATATCGACAGGCCGCGGAACATTCAGTACTTC.

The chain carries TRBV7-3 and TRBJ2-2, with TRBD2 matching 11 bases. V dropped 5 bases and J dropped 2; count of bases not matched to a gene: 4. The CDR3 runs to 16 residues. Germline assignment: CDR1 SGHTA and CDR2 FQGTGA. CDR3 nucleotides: TGTGCCAGCAGCCATACTAGCGGGGGAAACACCGGGGAGCTGTTTTTT. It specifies CASSHTSGGNTGELFF. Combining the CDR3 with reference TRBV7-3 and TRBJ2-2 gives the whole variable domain GAGVSQTPSNKVTEKGKYVELRCDPISGHTALYWYRQSLGQGPEFLIYFQGTGAADDSGLPNDRFFAVRPEGSVSTLKIQRTERGDSAVYLCASSHTSGGNTGELFFGEGSRLTVL.

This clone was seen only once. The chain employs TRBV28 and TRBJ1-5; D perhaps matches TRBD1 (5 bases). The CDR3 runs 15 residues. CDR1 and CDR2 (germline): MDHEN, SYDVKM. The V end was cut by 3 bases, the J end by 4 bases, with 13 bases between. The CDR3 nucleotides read TGTGCCAGCAGTTTTCGGGGGGTGCCTAATCAGCCCCAGCATTTT. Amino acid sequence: CASSFRGVPNQPQHF.

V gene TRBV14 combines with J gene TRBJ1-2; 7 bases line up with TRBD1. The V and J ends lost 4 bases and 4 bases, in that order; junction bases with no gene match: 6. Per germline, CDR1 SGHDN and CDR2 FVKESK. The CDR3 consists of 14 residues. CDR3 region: CASSPTGTVYGYTF. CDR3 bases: TGTGCCAGCAGCCCGACCGGGACAGTCTATGGCTACACCTTC. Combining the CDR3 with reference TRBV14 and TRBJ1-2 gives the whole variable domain EAGVTQFPSHSVIEKGQTVTLRCDPISGHDNLYWYRRVMGKEIKFLLHFVKESKQDESGMPNNRFLAERTGGTYSTLKVQPAELEDSGVYFCASSPTGTVYGYTFGSGTRLTVV.

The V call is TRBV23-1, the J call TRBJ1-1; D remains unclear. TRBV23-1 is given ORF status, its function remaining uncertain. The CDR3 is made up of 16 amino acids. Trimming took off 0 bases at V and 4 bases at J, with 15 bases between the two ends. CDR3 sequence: CASSQSYTWGGTEAFF. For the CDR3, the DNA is TGCGCCAGCAGTCAATCATATACGTGGGGAGGCACTGAAGCTTTCTTT.

CDR3 amino acids: CASSTLTGGTEAFF. The CDR3, as DNA: TGTGCCAGCTCAACCCTGACAGGGGGCACTGAAGCTTTCTTT. The gene calls are TRBV6-5 and TRBJ1-1; 9 positions agree with TRBD1. This CDR3 spans 14 amino acids. Germline V gene sequence: CDR1 MNHEY, CDR2 SVGAGI. With V trimmed by 8 bases and J by 4 bases, 8 bases remained unmatched.

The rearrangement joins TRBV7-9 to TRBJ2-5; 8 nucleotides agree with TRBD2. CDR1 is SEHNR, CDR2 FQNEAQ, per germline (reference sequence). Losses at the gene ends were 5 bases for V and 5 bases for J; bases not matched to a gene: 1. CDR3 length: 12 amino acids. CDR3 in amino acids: CASSRGGETQYF. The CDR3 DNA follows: TGTGCCAGCAGCCGCGGGGGGGAGACCCAGTACTTC.

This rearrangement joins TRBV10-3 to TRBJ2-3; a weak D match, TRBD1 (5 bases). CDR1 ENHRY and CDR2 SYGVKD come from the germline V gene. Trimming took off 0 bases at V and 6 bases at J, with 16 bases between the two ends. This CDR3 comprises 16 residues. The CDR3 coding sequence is TGTGCCATCAGTGAGTCAAAGGGGCGAGGTGGGGATACGCAGTATTTT. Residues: CAISESKGRGGDTQYF.

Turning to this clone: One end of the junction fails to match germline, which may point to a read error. CDR3 in DNA: TGTGCCAGCAGTTCGGGACAGGGGCCCGACTTC. It is translated as CASSSGQGPDF. V and J are TRBV28 and TRBJ2-4, with 10 nucleotides matching TRBD1. Germline CDR1 MDHEN, CDR2 SYDVKM. The CDR3 covers 11 residues.

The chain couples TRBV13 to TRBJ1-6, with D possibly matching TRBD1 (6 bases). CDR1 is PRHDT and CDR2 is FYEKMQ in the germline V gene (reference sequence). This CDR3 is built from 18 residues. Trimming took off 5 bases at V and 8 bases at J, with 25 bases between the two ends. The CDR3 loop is CASSGKPGTRARDSPLHF. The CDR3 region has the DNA TGTGCCAGCAGCGGAAAACCCGGGACAAGGGCGAGGGATTCACCCCTCCACTTT. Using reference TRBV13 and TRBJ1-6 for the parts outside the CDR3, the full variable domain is AAGVIQSPRHLIKEKRETATLKCYPIPRHDTVYWYQQGPGQDPQFLISFYEKMQSDKGSIPDRFSAQQFSDYHSELNMSSLELGDSALYFCASSGKPGTRARDSPLHFGNGTRLTVT.

CDR3 nucleotides: TGTGCCAGCAGCCAAGGGGGGACAGGGGGGCCTGAAGCTTTCTTT. Its translation: CASSQGGTGGPEAFF. The chain combines TRBV3-1 (or the pseudogene TRBV3-2) with TRBJ1-1, with 11 bases that match TRBD1. The ends lost 1 base at V and 6 bases at J; junction bases unmatched: 4. The CDR3 totals 15 residues. Germline-derived CDR1 and CDR2 are LGHDT and YNNKEL (reference sequence).

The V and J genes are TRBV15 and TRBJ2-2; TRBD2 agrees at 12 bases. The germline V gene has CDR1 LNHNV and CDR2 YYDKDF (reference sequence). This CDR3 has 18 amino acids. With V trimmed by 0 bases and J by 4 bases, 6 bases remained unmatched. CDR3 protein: CATSRDQGGLAGTGELFF. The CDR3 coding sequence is TGTGCCACCAGCAGAGATCAAGGGGGACTAGCGGGCACCGGGGAGCTGTTTTTT.

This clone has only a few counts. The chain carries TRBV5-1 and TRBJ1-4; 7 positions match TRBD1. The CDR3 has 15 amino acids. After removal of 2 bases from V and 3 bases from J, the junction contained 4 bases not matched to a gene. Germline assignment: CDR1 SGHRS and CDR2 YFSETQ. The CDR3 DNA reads TGCGCCAGCAGCTTACGACAGGGCTCTAATGAAAAACTGTTTTTT. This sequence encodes CASSLRQGSNEKLFF.

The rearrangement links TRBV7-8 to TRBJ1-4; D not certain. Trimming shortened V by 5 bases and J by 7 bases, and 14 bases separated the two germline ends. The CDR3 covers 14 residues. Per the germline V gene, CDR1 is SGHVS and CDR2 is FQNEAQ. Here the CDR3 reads CASSPRESGEKLFF. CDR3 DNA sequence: TGTGCCAGCAGCCCCCGGGAGAGTGGTGAAAAACTGTTTTTT.

The CDR3 is CASNQGARTTNEKLFF. The CDR3 DNA reads TGTGCCAGCAATCAGGGGGCCCGGACAACTAATGAAAAACTGTTTTTT. The rearrangement uses TRBV21-1 and TRBJ1-4; the tabulated D call, TRBD1, remains unverified against the DNA. TRBV21-1 is a pseudogene segment. This CDR3 region has 16 residues.

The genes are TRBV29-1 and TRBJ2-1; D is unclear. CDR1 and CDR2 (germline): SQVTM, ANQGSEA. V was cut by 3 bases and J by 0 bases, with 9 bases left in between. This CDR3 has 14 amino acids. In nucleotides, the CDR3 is TGCAGCGTTGAGCCCCGGAGCTCCTACAATGAGCAGTTCTTC. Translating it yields CSVEPRSSYNEQFF.

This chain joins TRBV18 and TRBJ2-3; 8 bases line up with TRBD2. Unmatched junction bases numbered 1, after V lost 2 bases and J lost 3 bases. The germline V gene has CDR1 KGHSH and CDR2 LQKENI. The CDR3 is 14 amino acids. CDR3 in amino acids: CASSPSGGTDTQYF. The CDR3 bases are TGTGCCAGCTCACCATCGGGGGGGACAGATACGCAGTATTTT.

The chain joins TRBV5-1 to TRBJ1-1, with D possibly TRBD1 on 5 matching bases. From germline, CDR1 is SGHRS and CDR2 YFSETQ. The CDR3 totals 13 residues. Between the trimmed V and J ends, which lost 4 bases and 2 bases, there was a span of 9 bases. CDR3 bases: TGCGCCAGCAGCACGACAGTAAACACTGAAGCTTTCTTT. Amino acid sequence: CASSTTVNTEAFF.